These T cell receptor beta chains were read from a single sample in a study of T cell responses to AZD1222 COVID-19 vaccine. Measured with immunoSEQ multiplex PCR; TCRdb has only the in-frame clones, and not every one. The sample shows 110,000 to 150,000 clones, approximately 91% of them seen only once. The source material was peripheral blood, sampled 28 days after the second AZD1222 dose. The receptors stem from an adult who received the AZD1222 COVID-19 vaccine. Both conserved end residues are part of each CDR3. The order of the fields is V gene, J gene, CDR3 protein.

>TRBV19|TRBJ1-5
CASSIGEYSNQPQHF
>TRBV10-3|TRBJ2-1
CATRNPRANEQFF
>TRBV6-6|TRBJ1-2
CASSTPGANYGYTF
>TRBV5-1|TRBJ1-3
CASSLDLGNTIYF
>TRBV2|TRBJ2-7
CAAGYEQYF
>TRBV27|TRBJ2-7
CASKTTGYPYEQYF
>TRBV18|TRBJ1-2
CASSPQTGPATNYGYTF
>TRBV9|TRBJ2-1
CASSVGRGRGSYNEQFF
>TRBV19|TRBJ2-7
CASSPDPGGTYEQYF
>TRBV27|TRBJ1-6
CASSFDRANSPLHF
>TRBV5-1|TRBJ1-4
CASSLISEEKLFF
>TRBV5-1|TRBJ1-2
CASSLPRYTGSYGYTF
>TRBV9|TRBJ2-1
CASSVGTRGYNEQFF
>TRBV18|TRBJ2-3
CASSPFETASTDTQYF
>TRBV7-2|TRBJ2-5
CASSMGRVETQYF
>TRBV19|TRBJ1-6
CASSSLGTYNSPLHF
>TRBV9|TRBJ1-1
CASSLVGGMNTEAFF
>TRBV5-4|TRBJ1-2
CASSDTTGGGHGYTF
>TRBV5-6|TRBJ2-1
CASPYYNEQFF
>TRBV6-5|TRBJ1-5
CASSIQGDQPQHF
>TRBV23-1|TRBJ2-7
CASRRKGGCLYEQYF
>TRBV19|TRBJ1-1
CASSPTQKINTEAFF
>TRBV7-3|TRBJ2-7
CASSLGDPSSYEQYF
>TRBV2|TRBJ1-1
CASSGTGTVTEAFF
>TRBV2|TRBJ1-4
CASTSGGGNEKLFF
>TRBV18|TRBJ1-6
CASSPLAPQGLRNSPLHF
>TRBV7-3|TRBJ1-1
CASPTGGLDTEAFF
>TRBV5-1|TRBJ1-2
CASSWGPDRESGYTF